The 27 T cell receptor beta chains reported below all come from one sample, sequenced in a study of OX40 agonist ivuxolimab in advanced cancers. Sequencing used immunoSEQ multiplex PCR; TCRdb keeps in-frame clones, though not all of them. Among tens of thousands of clones listed, approximately 90% were seen once. Sequencing was performed on CD4+ or CD8+ T cells sorted from blood, taken in a trial of the OX40 agonist ivuxolimab. These receptor sequences come from an adult with an advanced solid tumor such as melanoma, head and neck, liver or kidney cancer.

The chain employs TRBV11-3 and TRBJ2-3; D is perhaps TRBD1 (5 bases). V lost 5 bases and J 0 bases, leaving 12 bases between the germline ends. CDR3 length equals 15 residues. Looked up from germline, CDR1 is SGHNT and CDR2 is YENEEA. The chain's CDR3 is CASSLQVTSTDTQYF. CDR3 sequence (DNA): TGTGCCAGCAGCCTACAGGTAACTAGCACAGATACGCAGTATTTT.

V usage is TRBV18 and J usage is TRBJ2-7, with 7 bases that match TRBD1. The germline V gene has CDR1 KGHSH and CDR2 LQKENI. The CDR3 has 14 amino acids. V lost 6 bases, J lost 5 bases, and 10 bases stayed unmatched. The CDR3 reads CASSPGQFLHEQYF. In DNA form, the CDR3 reads TGTGCCAGCTCCCCGGGACAGTTTCTTCACGAGCAGTACTTC.

This chain connects TRBV15 to TRBJ2-7; D is perhaps TRBD2 (5 bases). Trimming removed 0 bases from V and 2 bases from J, with 8 bases in between. Germline loops: CDR1 LNHNV, CDR2 YYDKDF (reference sequence). The CDR3 consists of 14 residues. This CDR3 reads CATSRDIGAYEQYF. CDR3 DNA: TGTGCCACCAGCAGAGATATCGGGGCCTACGAGCAGTACTTC.

This rearrangement joins TRBV5-1 to TRBJ1-2, with D possibly TRBD1 on 6 matching bases. The CDR3 is 12 amino acids. V was pared by 0 bases and J by 8 bases, with 8 bases between. Looked up from germline, CDR1 is SGHRS and CDR2 is YFSETQ. The CDR3 DNA reads TGCGCCAGCAGCTTGGCAGGGGACGGCTACACCTTC. Translating gives CASSLAGDGYTF.

The chain recombines TRBV5-8 with TRBJ2-5; 7 bases are a match to TRBD1. The germline V gene has CDR1 SGHTS and CDR2 YDEGEE. CDR3 length: 15 amino acids. V was clipped by 4 bases and J by 1 base; unmatched bases: 7. CDR3 protein: CASSLKGQPQETQYF. The CDR3 bases are TGTGCCAGCAGCCTAAAGGGACAGCCCCAAGAGACCCAGTACTTC.

The chain employs TRBV11-2 and TRBJ1-2, with D possibly matching TRBD1 (6 bases). Germline V gene data show CDR1 as SGHAT and CDR2 as FQNNGV. CDR3 size: 15 residues. Trimming shortened V by 4 bases and J by 2 bases, and 14 bases separated the two germline ends. This CDR3 reads CASSSGRTENYGYTF. For the CDR3, the DNA is TGTGCCAGCAGCTCGGGTAGGACAGAAAACTATGGCTACACCTTC.

This sequence joins TRBV11-3 and TRBJ2-1, with TRBD2 matching over 14 bases. V dropped 5 bases and J dropped 8; count of bases not matched to a gene: 5. The CDR3 runs 15 residues. CDR1 and CDR2 from the germline V gene are SGHNT and YENEEA. The CDR3 region has the DNA TGTGCCAGCAGCCCCGGGACTAGCGGGAGCGATGAGCAGTTCTTC. Amino acid sequence: CASSPGTSGSDEQFF.

The genes are TRBV5-1 and TRBJ1-5, with D possibly being TRBD1 (6 bases). V was trimmed by 0 bases and J by 1 base, leaving 14 bases between them. This CDR3 is 17 amino acids long. Germline CDR1 SGHRS, CDR2 YFSETQ. The chain's CDR3 is CASSLEAQGESNQPQHF. The CDR3 DNA reads as TGCGCCAGCAGCTTGGAAGCACAGGGCGAAAGCAATCAGCCCCAGCATTTT.

The chain recombines TRBV7-2 with TRBJ2-5; 7 bases are shared with TRBD1. Germline loops: CDR1 SGHTA, CDR2 FQGNSA. Trimming removed 4 bases from V and 2 bases from J; junction bases left unmatched: 7. The CDR3 runs 15 residues. Written as DNA, the CDR3 is TGTGCCAGCAGCTACGACAGGGCTATACAAGAGACCCAGTACTTC. This gives the protein CASSYDRAIQETQYF. The full variable domain, with the rest looked up from reference TRBV7-2 and TRBJ2-5, is GAGVSQSPSNKVTEKGKDVELRCDPISGHTALYWYRQSLGQGLEFLIYFQGNSAPDKSGLPSDRFSAERTGGSVSTLTIQRTQQEDSAVYLCASSYDRAIQETQYFGPGTRLLVL.

The gene calls are TRBV5-4 and TRBJ1-2; D possibly corresponds to TRBD1 (5 bases). Trimming removed 5 bases at V and 8 bases at J, with 16 bases between. The V gene's germline CDR1 is SGHNT and CDR2 YYREEE (reference sequence). The CDR3 spans 13 residues. The CDR3 DNA reads as TGTGCCAGCAGTGACTGGGTCAGGGACGGCTACACCTTC. Translated: CASSDWVRDGYTF.

This CDR3 is CASSYLAGASTDTQYF. DNA for the CDR3: TGTGCCAGCAGCTACCTAGCGGGGGCTAGCACAGATACGCAGTATTTT. This chain joins TRBV11-2 and TRBJ2-3, with 10 bases identical to TRBD2. Germline assignment: CDR1 SGHAT and CDR2 FQNNGV. The CDR3 runs 16 residues. V lost 4 bases and J lost 0; bases outside the gene matches: 4.

This clone has only a few counts. The chain combines TRBV29-1 with TRBJ2-6; D is ambiguous. The V end lost 4 bases, the J end lost 0 bases, and 7 bases lay between the germline ends. Germline CDR1 and CDR2: SQVTM and ANQGSEA. The CDR3 sequence is 14 residues long. This CDR3 reads CSVAQSSGANVLTF. In DNA, the CDR3 is TGCAGCGTTGCCCAGAGCTCTGGGGCCAACGTCCTGACTTTC.

A word on this clone: One end of the junction fails to match germline, which may point to a read error. The chain employs TRBV7-7 and TRBJ1-1, with D perhaps matching TRBD1 (5 bases). This CDR3 has 15 residues. Germline CDR1 and CDR2: SSHAT and FNYEAQ (reference sequence). The CDR3 DNA reads TGTGCTAGCAGCTTTAGTCGGGGGGAGGGCACTGAAGCTTTCTTT. It encodes CASSFSRGEGTEAFF.

The rearrangement joins TRBV7-9 to TRBJ2-3; TRBD2 might be the D (5 bases). The V gene's germline CDR1 is SEHNR and CDR2 FQNEAQ (reference sequence). The CDR3 contains 15 residues. Trimming pared 5 bases from V and 2 bases from J, leaving 14 bases between. CDR3 DNA: TGTGCCAGCAGCCGCGACCTAGCCCTCACAGATACGCAGTATTTT. As protein: CASSRDLALTDTQYF.

The genes are TRBV4-1 and TRBJ2-3, with TRBD1 matching over 7 bases. V gave up 5 bases and J gave up 10 bases; unmatched junction bases: 6. The CDR3 consists of 12 residues. CDR1 and CDR2 from the germline V gene are MGHRA and YSYEKL. The CDR3 spells CASSGQVGPQYF. CDR3 DNA sequence: TGCGCCAGCAGCGGACAGGTCGGGCCGCAGTATTTT.

In regard to this clone: A junction boundary mismatches the germline segment, possibly from a read error. This chain uses TRBV7-7 with TRBJ2-5; 11 nucleotides agree with TRBD2. The germline CDR1 and CDR2 sequences are SSHAT and FNYEAQ (reference sequence). CDR3 length: 16 amino acids. CDR3 protein: CASSLGTSGNQETQYF. The CDR3 nucleotides read TGTGCTAGCAGCTTAGGGACTAGCGGTAACCAAGAGACCCAGTACTTC. Drawing the rest from reference TRBV7-7 and TRBJ2-5, the complete variable domain is GAGVSQSPRYKVTKRGQDVTLRCDPISSHATLYWYQQALGQGPEFLTYFNYEAQPDKSGLPSDRFSAERPEGSISTLTIQRTEQRDSAMYRCASSLGTSGNQETQYFGPGTRLLVL.

The chain recombines TRBV6-5 with TRBJ2-5; no firm D call. The CDR3 is 12 residues long. Trimming left V 2 bases short and J 1 base short, with 2 bases between. Germline V gives CDR1 MNHEY, CDR2 SVGAGI. The CDR3 region is CASSYVQETQYF. Here the CDR3 DNA reads TGTGCCAGCAGTTACGTCCAAGAGACCCAGTACTTC.

This clone was seen only a few times. V usage is TRBV5-1 and J usage is TRBJ1-2; D not certain. Trimming cost V 0 bases and J 8 bases, with 11 bases left between them. The CDR3 contains 13 residues. Germline CDR1 is SGHRS and CDR2 is YFSETQ. Here the CDR3 reads CASSLETSQGYTF. CDR3 in DNA: TGCGCCAGCAGCTTGGAGACATCGCAGGGCTACACCTTC.

The genes are TRBV10-3 and TRBJ1-1; possible D gene TRBD1, 5 bases. The V and J ends lost 4 bases and 1 base respectively, with 10 bases between them. Per germline, CDR1 ENHRY and CDR2 SYGVKD. This CDR3 has 14 residues. CDR3 bases: TGTGCCATCAGTGCGGGACTCAGGAACACTGAAGCTTTCTTT. It specifies CAISAGLRNTEAFF.

The rearrangement joins TRBV19 to TRBJ1-3; D gene unclear. Germline V gene sequence: CDR1 LNHDA, CDR2 SQIVND (reference sequence). The V and J ends lost 7 bases and 0 bases respectively, with 16 bases between them. The CDR3 runs 16 residues. The CDR3: CASMKGRARSGNTIYF. CDR3 coding DNA: TGTGCCAGTATGAAGGGAAGAGCCCGCTCTGGAAACACCATATATTTT.

V and J are TRBV7-3 and TRBJ2-5; the D gene is possibly TRBD1 (8 bases). V lost 4 bases, J lost 7 bases, and 13 bases lay in between. The CDR3 runs to 13 residues. Germline loops: CDR1 SGHTA, CDR2 FQGTGA. In DNA, the CDR3 is TGTGCCAGCAGCTCGGACAGGGAGGGGACCCAGTACTTC. This encodes CASSSDREGTQYF.

The CDR3 coding sequence is TGCGCCAGCAGCTCCGGAGAGACAGGCGGTGGCTACACCTTC. The encoded protein is CASSSGETGGGYTF. The chain is built from TRBV5-1 and TRBJ1-2; TRBD1 might be the D (6 bases). Deletions cut 3 bases from V and 7 bases from J, with 16 bases between. The CDR3 has 14 amino acids. Germline V gene lookup returns CDR1 SGHRS and CDR2 YFSETQ.

V is TRBV5-4 and J is TRBJ1-1; the match to TRBD1 covers 9 bases. Losses at the gene ends were 6 bases for V and 4 bases for J; bases not matched to a gene: 10. In germline, CDR1 is SGHNT, CDR2 YYREEE (reference sequence). This CDR3 has 15 amino acids. The DNA for the CDR3 is TGTGCCAGCATCCCACCGGGACAGGGACGCACTGAAGCTTTCTTT. Residues: CASIPPGQGRTEAFF.

The chain joins TRBV5-1 to TRBJ1-4; TRBD1 might be the D (6 bases). Germline values: CDR1 SGHRS, CDR2 YFSETQ. This CDR3 has 14 residues. V was cut by 5 bases and J by 6 bases, with 14 bases left in between. The CDR3 DNA sequence: TGCGCCAGCAGACCCCAGGGGATAGATGAAAAACTGTTTTTT. Its protein product is CASRPQGIDEKLFF. Variable domain in full (rest from reference TRBV5-1 and TRBJ1-4): KAGVTQTPRYLIKTRGQQVTLSCSPISGHRSVSWYQQTPGQGLQFLFEYFSETQRNKGNFPGRFSGRQFSNSRSEMNVSTLELGDSALYLCASRPQGIDEKLFFGSGTQLSVL.

The chain links TRBV7-9 to TRBJ1-3; D might be TRBD1 (5 bases). With 5 bases removed from V and 3 bases from J, the gap between germline ends came to 14 bases. This CDR3 is 15 amino acids long. Germline-derived CDR1 and CDR2 are SEHNR and FQNEAQ (reference sequence). The CDR3 sequence is CASSGRQGLGNTIYF. Here the CDR3 DNA reads TGTGCCAGCAGCGGCCGCCAGGGCCTTGGAAACACCATATATTTT.

The V call is TRBV4-1, the J call TRBJ2-6; TRBD2 matches 13 bases. This CDR3 has 18 amino acids. Looked up from germline, CDR1 is MGHRA and CDR2 is YSYEKL. Germline trimming cut 3 bases from V and 2 bases from J; bases unmatched to any gene: 4. CDR3 nucleotides: TGCGCCAGCAGCCAGGCACTAGCGGGAGGGCCTGGGGCCAACGTCCTGACTTTC. This gives the protein CASSQALAGGPGANVLTF.

This clone was observed a single time. J is TRBJ2-1 and V is TRBV9; 15 bases map to TRBD2. CDR3 length: 16 residues. V shed 0 bases and J 7 bases; nucleotides not matched to a gene: 2. Germline V lookup: CDR1 SGDLS, CDR2 YYNGEE. DNA for the CDR3: TGTGCCAGCAGCGTAGGGACTAGCGGGGGGGCAAATGAGCAGTTCTTC. This codes for CASSVGTSGGANEQFF.